This entry lists 3 T cell receptor beta chains sequenced from one sample in a study of shared clonotypes between healthy human individuals. Naive-designated CD8 cells lacked CD45RO, were positively enriched for CCR7, and omitted terminally differentiated effector memory CD45RA+ cells. Data came from immunoSEQ multiplex PCR; TCRdb stores just in-frame clones and leaves some out. The sample includes a few million clones, roughly 95% of them seen just once. Sequencing was done on a sample of naive CD8+ T cells from PBMCs. These receptors all come from a man aged 18 to 29 in good health. Some clones in this sample may be carry-over from other donors' samples.

This chain joins TRBV19 and TRBJ1-1; no reliable D call. This CDR3 has 13 amino acids. The germline V gene has CDR1 LNHDA and CDR2 SQIVND (reference sequence). Deletions cut 3 bases from V and 4 bases from J, with 9 bases between. This CDR3 is CASSIWMGTEAFF. The DNA of the CDR3 is TGTGCCAGTAGTATTTGGATGGGCACTGAAGCTTTCTTT.

Notes on this clone: This sample includes further DNA sequences coding for the same CDR3. The chain carries TRBV19 and TRBJ2-1; the match to TRBD2 covers 7 bases. The CDR3 sequence is 15 residues long. The germline gives CDR1 LNHDA, CDR2 SQIVND (reference sequence). The ends lost 2 bases at V and 3 bases at J; junction bases unmatched: 4. CDR3 amino acids: CASSILAGDYNEQFF. The DNA for the CDR3 is TGTGCCAGTAGTATACTTGCGGGAGACTACAATGAGCAGTTCTTC.

Here the CDR3 reads CASSEGSQPQHF. As DNA, the CDR3 is TGTGCCAGCAGTGAAGGGTCGCAGCCCCAGCATTTT. The rearrangement uses TRBV6-5 and TRBJ1-5, with unresolved D. Germline V gene data show CDR1 as MNHEY and CDR2 as SVGAGI. The CDR3 is 12 amino acids. The ends were cut back, 5 bases at V and 7 bases at J, with 9 bases in the middle.